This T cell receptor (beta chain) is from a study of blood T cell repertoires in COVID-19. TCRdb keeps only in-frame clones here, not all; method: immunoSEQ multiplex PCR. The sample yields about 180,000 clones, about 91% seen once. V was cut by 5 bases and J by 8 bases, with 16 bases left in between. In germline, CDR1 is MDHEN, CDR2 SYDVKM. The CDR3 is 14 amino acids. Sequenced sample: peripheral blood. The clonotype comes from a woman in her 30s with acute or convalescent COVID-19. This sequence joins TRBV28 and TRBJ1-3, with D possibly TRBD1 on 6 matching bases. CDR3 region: CASSNRVSGDTIYF. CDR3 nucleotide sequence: TGTGCCAGCAGTAACAGGGTGTCCGGAGACACCATATATTTT.